The 30 T cell receptor beta chains given below trace back to one sample, sequenced in a study of cytomegalovirus exposure and HLA in healthy donors. The PCR ran on 60 Vbeta and 13 Jbeta primers. This table comes from immunoSEQ multiplex PCR, and its TCRdb copy is limited to in-frame clones, with some not included. Of over 100,000 clones in the sample, roughly three quarters are singletons; the top ten hold 1.3% to 1.5%. Sequencing was performed on PBMCs. Receptors originate from a woman in her forties in good health and CMV-seronegative.

V and J are TRBV2 and TRBJ1-2; 9 bases align to TRBD1. The CDR3 is made up of 15 amino acids. V shed 7 bases, J shed 4 bases, and the junction held 10 bases outside the gene matches. The germline V gene has CDR1 SNHLY and CDR2 FYNNEI. CDR3 in DNA: TGTGCCAGCACCGGGACAGGGAAGACCTCCTATGGCTACACCTTC. Translating it yields CASTGTGKTSYGYTF. Drawing the rest from reference TRBV2 and TRBJ1-2, the complete variable domain is EPEVTQTPSHQVTQMGQEVILRCVPISNHLYFYWYRQILGQKVEFLVSFYNNEISEKSEIFDDQFSVERPDGSNFTLKIRSTKLEDSAMYFCASTGTGKTSYGYTFGSGTRLTVV.

The rearrangement uses TRBV27 and TRBJ1-1, with a weak D call TRBD1 (5 bases). Per germline, CDR1 MNHEY and CDR2 SMNVEV (reference sequence). V lost 7 bases and J lost 1, with 19 bases in between. This CDR3 has 16 residues. The CDR3 reads CASTAGASRRNTEAFF. The CDR3 DNA follows: TGTGCCAGCACCGCTGGGGCCTCGAGGAGGAACACTGAAGCTTTCTTT.

This rearrangement joins TRBV7-9 to TRBJ2-1; possible D gene TRBD1, 6 bases. The CDR3 is 15 amino acids. Germline V gives CDR1 SEHNR, CDR2 FQNEAQ (reference sequence). With 3 bases removed from V and 3 bases from J, the gap between germline ends came to 12 bases. The CDR3 sequence is CASSFPDRNYNEQFF. Here the CDR3 DNA reads TGTGCCAGCAGCTTCCCGGACAGAAACTACAATGAGCAGTTCTTC. Full variable domain (missing parts from reference TRBV7-9 and TRBJ2-1): DTGVSQNPRHKITKRGQNVTFRCDPISEHNRLYWYRQTLGQGPEFLTYFQNEAQLEKSRLLSDRFSAERPKGSFSTLEIQRTEQGDSAMYLCASSFPDRNYNEQFFGPGTRLTVL.

This clone occurred once. The V and J genes are TRBV13 and TRBJ2-3, with D possibly being TRBD2 (7 bases). CDR3 size: 19 residues. Trimming pared 0 bases from V and 4 bases from J, leaving 23 bases between. Germline lookup yields CDR1 PRHDT and CDR2 FYEKMQ (reference sequence). CDR3 protein: CASSLGSPGGLRVPDTQYF. The CDR3 DNA sequence: TGTGCCAGCAGCTTAGGTTCCCCCGGGGGGCTCAGAGTCCCAGATACGCAGTATTTT.

This clone was seen only a few times. This chain connects TRBV6-1 to TRBJ2-7; tentatively, D is TRBD2 (5 bases). The CDR3 has 13 residues. V shed 6 bases and J shed 0 bases, with 9 bases lying between them. Per germline, CDR1 MNHNS and CDR2 SASEGT. CDR3 loop: CASRRVNSYEQYF. DNA of the CDR3: TGTGCCAGCAGGAGGGTAAACTCCTACGAGCAGTACTTC.

This rearrangement joins TRBV28 to TRBJ1-6; a weak D match, TRBD1 (5 bases). V was clipped by 4 bases and J by 3 bases, with 10 bases between them. The CDR3 consists of 15 residues. The germline CDR1 and CDR2 sequences are MDHEN and SYDVKM. The CDR3: CASSSGPGYNSPLHF. The CDR3, as DNA: TGTGCCAGCAGTTCAGGGCCCGGCTATAATTCACCCCTCCACTTT. Supplemented by reference TRBV28 and TRBJ1-6, the full variable domain reads DVKVTQSSRYLVKRTGEKVFLECVQDMDHENMFWYRQDPGLGLRLIYFSYDVKMKEKGDIPEGYSVSREKKERFSLILESASTNQTSMYLCASSSGPGYNSPLHFGNGTRLTVT.

This clone was found a few times. V and J are TRBV27 and TRBJ1-5; TRBD1 might be the D (6 bases). CDR1 MNHEY and CDR2 SMNVEV come from the germline V gene (reference sequence). The CDR3 covers 17 residues. V shed 0 bases and J shed 3 bases, with 15 bases lying between them. The CDR3 region is CASSLSRGGQINQPQHF. CDR3 nucleotides: TGTGCCAGCAGTTTATCGAGGGGGGGACAAATCAATCAGCCCCAGCATTTT.

CDR3 sequence reads: CASSLGQGAGGYTF. Here the CDR3 DNA reads TGTGCCAGTAGTCTGGGACAGGGGGCCGGCGGCTACACCTTC. V and J are TRBV19 and TRBJ1-2; TRBD1 matches at 12 bases. CDR1 and CDR2 from the germline V gene are LNHDA and SQIVND (reference sequence). Trimming at V came to 5 bases and at J to 8 bases, leaving 6 bases not matched to a gene. This CDR3 region has 14 residues.

Concerning this clone itself: The same CDR3 arises from other DNA sequences in this sample as well. This chain links TRBV5-6 with TRBJ2-7; D is uncertain. The V gene lost 0 bases and the J gene lost 4 bases, with 5 bases spanning the gap. Per the germline V gene, CDR1 is SGHDT and CDR2 is YYEEEE. The length of the CDR3 is 12 residues. CDR3 residues: CASSLARYEQYF. Written as DNA, the CDR3 is TGTGCCAGCAGCTTGGCCAGGTACGAGCAGTACTTC.

This clone was observed once. The chain is built from TRBV27 and TRBJ2-1; 12 bases line up with TRBD2. The CDR3 extends over 17 amino acids. CDR1 and CDR2 (germline): MNHEY, SMNVEV (reference sequence). Trimming at V came to 2 bases and at J to 5 bases, leaving 7 bases not matched to a gene. The CDR3 protein is CASSLSASGGAHNEQFF. DNA for the CDR3: TGTGCCAGCAGTTTAAGTGCTAGCGGGGGGGCTCACAATGAGCAGTTCTTC.

The gene calls are TRBV10-2 and TRBJ1-1; 7 nucleotides align to TRBD1. V lost 6 bases and J lost 3; bases outside the gene matches: 4. Germline V CDR1 and CDR2: WSHSY, SAAADI. The length of the CDR3 is 13 residues. The CDR3 here is CASRLTGDTEAFF. The CDR3 region has the DNA TGCGCCAGCAGACTAACAGGGGACACTGAAGCTTTCTTT.

Worth noting for this clone: One junction end does not reproduce the germline sequence, and a read error may be involved. The chain joins TRBV6-1 to TRBJ1-2, with unresolved D. CDR3 length equals 15 residues. CDR1 and CDR2 from the germline V gene are MNHNS and SASEGT. This CDR3 reads CAGSEHPGAYQGYTF. DNA of the CDR3: TGTGCCGGCAGTGAGCACCCCGGAGCCTACCAGGGCTACACCTTC.

V usage is TRBV18 and J usage is TRBJ2-5; D unclear. Looked up from germline, CDR1 is KGHSH and CDR2 is LQKENI. V lost 2 bases to trimming and J lost 3 bases, with 7 bases between them. The CDR3 is 13 residues long. The CDR3 loop is CASSPSQKETQYF. In nucleotides, the CDR3 is TGTGCCAGCTCACCATCCCAGAAAGAGACCCAGTACTTC.

This chain uses TRBV25-1 with TRBJ1-4; possibly TRBD1 for D (6 bases). CDR1 is MGHDK and CDR2 is SYGVNS in the germline V gene. This CDR3 comprises 17 residues. Trimming took 1 base from V and 2 from J, leaving 14 bases between them. CDR3 region: CASSELGGVGTNEKLFF. The CDR3, as DNA: TGTGCCAGCAGTGAATTAGGGGGAGTAGGCACTAATGAAAAACTGTTTTTT.

The V gene is TRBV5-1, the J gene TRBJ2-1; weak D call: TRBD2 (6 bases). Trimming removed 4 bases from V and 5 bases from J, with 16 bases in between. Germline values: CDR1 SGHRS, CDR2 YFSETQ. This CDR3 contains 15 residues. This chain's CDR3 is CASSGGTKIDNEQFF. In DNA form, the CDR3 reads TGCGCCAGCAGCGGCGGGACCAAAATCGACAATGAGCAGTTCTTC.

V usage is TRBV19 and J usage is TRBJ1-1, with TRBD1 as a possible D gene (6 bases). Germline-derived CDR1 and CDR2 are LNHDA and SQIVND (reference sequence). The germline V and J ends were trimmed by 3 bases and 1 base, with 6 bases remaining between them. The CDR3 has 13 residues. The CDR3 loop is CASSMTGNTEAFF. DNA for the CDR3: TGTGCCAGTAGTATGACAGGGAACACTGAAGCTTTCTTT. The whole variable domain, remainder taken from reference TRBV19 and TRBJ1-1, is DGGITQSPKYLFRKEGQNVTLSCEQNLNHDAMYWYRQDPGQGLRLIYYSQIVNDFQKGDIAEGYSVSREKKESFPLTVTSAQKNPTAFYLCASSMTGNTEAFFGQGTRLTVV.

The chain is built from TRBV29-1 and TRBJ1-2; TRBD1 matches at 7 bases. V gave up 4 bases and J gave up 2 bases; unmatched junction bases: 1. The CDR3 spans 12 residues. Per germline, CDR1 SQVTM and CDR2 ANQGSEA. The CDR3 DNA follows: TGCAGCGTTGGGGACAGCAACTATGGCTACACCTTC. This encodes CSVGDSNYGYTF.

V and J are TRBV5-1 and TRBJ1-1; 7 bases are a match to TRBD1. The CDR3 runs to 17 residues. Per germline, CDR1 SGHRS and CDR2 YFSETQ. J gave up 0 bases and V 0 bases, and 8 bases lay outside the gene matches. The CDR3 coding sequence is TGCGCCAGCAGCTTGGCAGTTACAGGGGTGATGAACACTGAAGCTTTCTTT. Translation gives CASSLAVTGVMNTEAFF. Complete variable domain (other parts from reference TRBV5-1 and TRBJ1-1): KAGVTQTPRYLIKTRGQQVTLSCSPISGHRSVSWYQQTPGQGLQFLFEYFSETQRNKGNFPGRFSGRQFSNSRSEMNVSTLELGDSALYLCASSLAVTGVMNTEAFFGQGTRLTVV.

Concerning this clone: Within the sample, other DNA sequences also encode this same CDR3. The chain has TRBV7-9 and TRBJ1-2, with D tentatively TRBD1 (6 bases). This CDR3 is 15 amino acids long. The V end was cut by 2 bases, the J end by 0 bases, with 10 bases between. From germline, CDR1 is SEHNR and CDR2 FQNEAQ (reference sequence). The CDR3 sequence: CASSLRGQTNYGYTF. The CDR3 DNA follows: TGTGCCAGCAGCTTAAGAGGACAGACTAACTATGGCTACACCTTC.

This clone was counted only a few times. V is TRBV7-9 and J is TRBJ2-1; 8 bases match TRBD1. This CDR3 has 14 residues. J gave up 5 bases and V 5 bases, and 5 bases lay outside the gene matches. The germline CDR1 and CDR2 sequences are SEHNR and FQNEAQ (reference sequence). Here the CDR3 reads CASSPWTGNNEQFF. The DNA of the CDR3 is TGTGCCAGCAGCCCCTGGACAGGGAACAATGAGCAGTTCTTC.

The chain employs TRBV9 and TRBJ2-2, with 8 bases aligning to TRBD2. There are 19 residues in the CDR3. V lost 1 base, J lost 4 bases, and 15 bases stayed unmatched. The germline V gene encodes CDR1 SGDLS and CDR2 YYNGEE. This chain's CDR3 is CASSVLPHSGGRSTGELFF. CDR3 bases: TGTGCCAGCAGCGTACTCCCCCATTCGGGGGGGCGGTCCACCGGGGAGCTGTTTTTT.

CDR3 sequence (DNA): TGTGCCAGCAGTGAAGCGCCCAGGTTAAAAGGAAGTGGCTACACCTTC. Translated, it gives CASSEAPRLKGSGYTF. The chain couples TRBV6-1 to TRBJ1-2; D uncertain. V was clipped by 0 bases and J by 7 bases, with 18 bases between them. Germline CDR1 reads MNHNS; CDR2 reads SASEGT. The CDR3 contains 16 residues.

This clone was found a few times. The chain combines TRBV15 with TRBJ1-1, with D possibly being TRBD1 (6 bases). CDR3 length: 14 residues. Germline V gene data show CDR1 as LNHNV and CDR2 as YYDKDF (reference sequence). Trimming removed 3 bases from V and 1 base from J, with 9 bases in between. The CDR3, as DNA: TGTGCCACCAGCAGGAAGGGGGAGAACACTGAAGCTTTCTTT. This translates into CATSRKGENTEAFF. The full variable domain, its missing parts supplied by reference TRBV15 and TRBJ1-1, is DAMVIQNPRYQVTQFGKPVTLSCSQTLNHNVMYWYQQKSSQAPKLLFHYYDKDFNNEADTPDNFQSRRPNTSFCFLDIRSPGLGDTAMYLCATSRKGENTEAFFGQGTRLTVV.

The V call is TRBV4-1, the J call TRBJ1-5, with 10 bases lining up with TRBD1. Per germline, CDR1 MGHRA and CDR2 YSYEKL. Losses at the gene ends were 0 bases for V and 5 bases for J; bases not matched to a gene: 1. This CDR3 is 15 amino acids long. The CDR3 nucleotides read TGCGCCAGCAGCCAAGAAGGGACAGGGGATCAGCCCCAGCATTTT. It translates to CASSQEGTGDQPQHF.

The V gene is TRBV7-8, the J gene TRBJ2-7; possible D gene TRBD2, 5 bases. V dropped 5 bases and J dropped 3 bases, with 11 bases sitting between them. This CDR3 spans 13 amino acids. Looked up from germline, CDR1 is SGHVS and CDR2 is FQNEAQ. CDR3 region: CASSPNEGYEQYF. The DNA of the CDR3 is TGTGCCAGCAGCCCCAATGAGGGCTACGAGCAGTACTTC.

This clone appeared a single time. The V call is TRBV7-2, the J call TRBJ1-2; 7 bases align to TRBD1. V shed 5 bases, J shed 4 bases, and the junction held 10 bases outside the gene matches. The CDR3 consists of 15 residues. CDR1 is SGHTA, CDR2 FQGNSA, per germline. For the CDR3, the DNA is TGTGCCAGCAGCCCCAACAGACAGGGTGCCTATGGCTACACCTTC. Translated: CASSPNRQGAYGYTF. Drawing the rest from reference TRBV7-2 and TRBJ1-2, the complete variable domain is GAGVSQSPSNKVTEKGKDVELRCDPISGHTALYWYRQSLGQGLEFLIYFQGNSAPDKSGLPSDRFSAERTGGSVSTLTIQRTQQEDSAVYLCASSPNRQGAYGYTFGSGTRLTVV.

V is TRBV19 and J is TRBJ2-4, with 9 bases matching TRBD2. The CDR3 length is 16 residues. Germline-derived CDR1 and CDR2 are LNHDA and SQIVND (reference sequence). V dropped 3 bases and J dropped 4; count of bases not matched to a gene: 7. CDR3 nucleotide sequence: TGTGCCAGTAGTATCGTCTCGAGCGGGGGGAAAAACATTCAGTACTTC. This translates into CASSIVSSGGKNIQYF.

A note on this clone: The sample carries other DNA sequences with the same CDR3. This chain joins TRBV7-2 and TRBJ1-5; a possible D gene is TRBD1 (5 bases). Germline V gene data show CDR1 as SGHTA and CDR2 as FQGNSA. Deletions cut 1 base from V and 4 bases from J, with 8 bases between. This CDR3 has 14 residues. The CDR3 coding sequence is TGTGCCAGCAGCTTAGTCGCAGGGAATCAGCCCCAGCATTTT. Encoded protein: CASSLVAGNQPQHF.

The chain recombines TRBV2 with TRBJ1-5; 9 bases align to TRBD1. CDR3 length: 15 residues. Germline CDR1 is SNHLY and CDR2 is FYNNEI. Germline trimming cut 7 bases from V and 2 bases from J; bases unmatched to any gene: 6. Here the CDR3 DNA reads TGTGCCAGCACGAACAGGGGGCTGGGCAATCAGCCCCAGCATTTT. Its translation is CASTNRGLGNQPQHF.

This chain joins TRBV28 and TRBJ2-5, with unresolved D. Germline V gives CDR1 MDHEN, CDR2 SYDVKM. V lost 10 bases, J lost 2 bases, and 14 bases lay in between. This CDR3 contains 13 residues. The CDR3 DNA sequence: TGTGCCATATCGACAAGCTTACAAGAGACCCAGTACTTC. Translating gives CAISTSLQETQYF.